One and the same sample provided the 26 T cell receptor beta chains below, sequenced in a study of cytomegalovirus exposure and HLA in healthy donors. Libraries were prepared by immunoSEQ multiplex PCR; TCRdb keeps only in-frame clonotypes and omits some of them. Of roughly 68,000 clones in the sample, roughly 91% were seen once. The specimen was PBMCs. All receptors derive from a woman under 30 in good health and CMV-seronegative.

Written as DNA, the CDR3 is TGTGCCAGCAGCTCCTTTGAACTAGCGGGGCCGGGGCAGTTCTTC. Translated: CASSSFELAGPGQFF. This rearrangement joins TRBV5-6 to TRBJ2-1; 10 bases agree with TRBD2. Germline lookup yields CDR1 SGHDT and CDR2 YYEEEE. V was clipped by 3 bases and J by 12 bases; unmatched bases: 12. The CDR3 is 15 residues long.

This rearrangement joins TRBV7-8 to TRBJ2-7, with 7 bases lining up with TRBD1. The ends lost 5 bases at V and 4 bases at J; junction bases unmatched: 11. Germline assignment: CDR1 SGHVS and CDR2 FQNEAQ. The CDR3 has 15 amino acids. The CDR3 sequence is CASSPPGQLYYEQYF. For the CDR3, the DNA is TGTGCCAGCAGCCCCCCGGGACAGTTATATTACGAGCAGTACTTC.

This chain uses TRBV18 with TRBJ1-5; 7 nucleotides match TRBD1. Losses at the gene ends were 0 bases for V and 7 bases for J; bases not matched to a gene: 3. Germline values: CDR1 KGHSH, CDR2 LQKENI. The CDR3 extends over 14 amino acids. This CDR3 is CASSPPEGAQPQHF. The CDR3 DNA sequence: TGTGCCAGCTCACCACCGGAGGGGGCCCAGCCCCAGCATTTT. The full variable domain, its missing parts supplied by reference TRBV18 and TRBJ1-5, is NAGVMQNPRHLVRRRGQEARLRCSPMKGHSHVYWYRQLPEEGLKFMVYLQKENIIDESGMPKERFSAEFPKEGPSILRIQQVVRGDSAAYFCASSPPEGAQPQHFGDGTRLSIL.

The rearrangement links TRBV19 to TRBJ1-5; possibly TRBD1 for D (6 bases). The ends were cut back, 3 bases at V and 6 bases at J, with 15 bases in the middle. The CDR3 is 15 amino acids. Germline lookup yields CDR1 LNHDA and CDR2 SQIVND (reference sequence). CDR3 DNA: TGTGCCAGTAGTATCATGACAGGACAAGGTCAGCCCCAGCATTTT. Translated: CASSIMTGQGQPQHF. Using reference TRBV19 and TRBJ1-5 for the parts outside the CDR3, the full variable domain is DGGITQSPKYLFRKEGQNVTLSCEQNLNHDAMYWYRQDPGQGLRLIYYSQIVNDFQKGDIAEGYSVSREKKESFPLTVTSAQKNPTAFYLCASSIMTGQGQPQHFGDGTRLSIL.

The J gene is TRBJ2-5, the V gene TRBV6-1, with 8 bases lining up with TRBD1. CDR1 is MNHNS, CDR2 SASEGT, per germline. J gave up 7 bases and V 2 bases, and 9 bases lay outside the gene matches. The CDR3 loop spans 15 amino acids. The CDR3 region is CASSETGTGSRTQYF. The CDR3 region has the DNA TGTGCCAGCAGTGAAACCGGGACAGGTAGCAGGACCCAGTACTTC.

This chain links TRBV5-1 with TRBJ2-7; TRBD2 aligns across 9 bases. Germline V gene lookup returns CDR1 SGHRS and CDR2 YFSETQ. The CDR3 is made up of 15 amino acids. Germline trimming cut 3 bases from V and 0 bases from J; bases unmatched to any gene: 4. The CDR3 bases are TGCGCCAGCAGCTATAGCGGGAGCAGCTCCTACGAGCAGTACTTC. This translates into CASSYSGSSSYEQYF.

The chain has TRBV10-1 and TRBJ2-3; D is possibly TRBD2 (5 bases). The germline gives CDR1 WNHNN, CDR2 SYGVQD (reference sequence). Deletions cut 6 bases from V and 1 base from J, with 14 bases between. There are 15 residues in the CDR3. This CDR3 is CASSLTGSGTDTQYF. Written as DNA, the CDR3 is TGCGCCAGCAGCTTAACGGGGAGTGGCACAGATACGCAGTATTTT.

The V call is TRBV28, the J call TRBJ2-7; 8 bases match TRBD1. The J segment lost 4 bases and the V segment lost 7 bases, leaving 9 bases of the junction unmatched. CDR3 length: 14 residues. Germline V CDR1 and CDR2: MDHEN, SYDVKM. The CDR3 DNA sequence: TGTGCCAGCACCGAACAGGGGGTGGGGTACGAGCAGTACTTC. It specifies CASTEQGVGYEQYF.

A single count supports this clone. The chain joins TRBV5-5 to TRBJ2-3; possible D gene TRBD2, 7 bases. Germline assignment: CDR1 SGHKS and CDR2 YYEKEE (reference sequence). The CDR3 length is 15 residues. The ends were cut back, 1 base at V and 4 bases at J, with 13 bases in the middle. The CDR3 nucleotides read TGTGCCAGCAGCTTGAAGTGGGGGGGCGCAGATACGCAGTATTTT. It encodes CASSLKWGGADTQYF. Filled out from reference TRBV5-5 and TRBJ2-3, the complete variable domain reads DAGVTQSPTHLIKTRGQQVTLRCSPISGHKSVSWYQQVLGQGPQFIFQYYEKEERGRGNFPDRFSARQFPNYSSELNVNALLLGDSALYLCASSLKWGGADTQYFGPGTRLTVL.

V usage is TRBV19 and J usage is TRBJ1-5; D is unclear. In germline, CDR1 is LNHDA, CDR2 SQIVND (reference sequence). The CDR3 is 17 residues long. Trimming removed 7 bases at V and 1 base at J, with 20 bases between. Written as DNA, the CDR3 is TGTGCCAGTAACCCAGGACTAAGGGCGGGAAGCAATCAGCCCCAGCATTTT. Protein: CASNPGLRAGSNQPQHF.

The chain couples TRBV9 to TRBJ2-3; the D is unclear. The CDR3 length is 13 residues. Trimming took off 3 bases at V and 4 bases at J, with 9 bases between the two ends. Per germline, CDR1 SGDLS and CDR2 YYNGEE. The CDR3 coding sequence is TGTGCCAGCAGCGCCAGAGGCCCAGATACGCAGTATTTT. Its protein product is CASSARGPDTQYF.

V is TRBV4-1 and J is TRBJ2-3; D unresolved. V lost 3 bases, J lost 2 bases, and 18 bases lay in between. The germline gives CDR1 MGHRA, CDR2 YSYEKL. There are 17 residues in the CDR3. CDR3 in DNA: TGCGCCAGCAGCCACCCCAGAGTTGGTCAGGCCACAGATACGCAGTATTTT. As protein: CASSHPRVGQATDTQYF.

This chain links TRBV13 with TRBJ2-5; 8 bases match TRBD2. This CDR3 spans 13 amino acids. The ends lost 5 bases at V and 7 bases at J; junction bases unmatched: 6. The germline gives CDR1 PRHDT, CDR2 FYEKMQ (reference sequence). DNA for the CDR3: TGTGCCAGCAGCCCCGGGGGGGGAGGGACCCAGTACTTC. It specifies CASSPGGGGTQYF.

The chain recombines TRBV13 with TRBJ2-3, with TRBD2 matching over 10 bases. V lost 5 bases, J lost 4 bases, and 9 bases stayed unmatched. CDR1 and CDR2 (germline): PRHDT, FYEKMQ (reference sequence). This CDR3 has 16 amino acids. The CDR3 here is CASSPRLAGSADTQYF. CDR3 nucleotides: TGTGCCAGCAGCCCCCGACTAGCGGGTTCCGCAGATACGCAGTATTTT.

J is TRBJ2-3 and V is TRBV4-3; 8 positions agree with TRBD2. There are 14 residues in the CDR3. V lost 11 bases and J lost 4; bases outside the gene matches: 11. The germline gives CDR1 LGHNA, CDR2 YSLEER. The CDR3 nucleotides are TGCGCCGGCTGGCGGGGGGTAAGCGCAGATACGCAGTATTTT. Protein: CAGWRGVSADTQYF.

The chain combines TRBV19 with TRBJ2-7, with TRBD1 identical over 11 bases. Germline V gene data show CDR1 as LNHDA and CDR2 as SQIVND (reference sequence). This CDR3 comprises 16 residues. After removal of 3 bases from V and 2 bases from J, the junction contained 6 bases not matched to a gene. For the CDR3, the DNA is TGTGCCAGTAGTATTCTTGGGACAGGGGGTGCCTACGAGCAGTACTTC. This translates into CASSILGTGGAYEQYF.

The gene calls are TRBV7-2 and TRBJ1-1; no clear D gene. Germline V lookup: CDR1 SGHTA, CDR2 FQGNSA. Trimming removed 1 base at V and 5 bases at J, with 8 bases between. There are 13 residues in the CDR3. CDR3 sequence reads: CASSLVPRTEAFF. The CDR3 DNA is TGTGCCAGCAGCTTAGTCCCCAGGACTGAAGCTTTCTTT.

The chain links TRBV9 to TRBJ2-2; 10 nucleotides agree with TRBD2. The V gene end was trimmed by 4 bases and the J gene end by 7 bases; junction bases not matched to a gene: 10. CDR3 length: 16 residues. The germline V gene has CDR1 SGDLS and CDR2 YYNGEE. Written as DNA, the CDR3 is TGTGCCAGCAGCCCGAATGCCCAGCGGGGGGGCGGGGAGCTGTTTTTT. Translated: CASSPNAQRGGGELFF.

This clone was observed a single time. The rearrangement joins TRBV15 to TRBJ1-5; TRBD1 matches at 10 bases. The CDR3 totals 17 residues. V dropped 6 bases and J dropped 1; count of bases not matched to a gene: 9. CDR1 and CDR2 (germline): LNHNV, YYDKDF (reference sequence). The CDR3 loop reads CATSPGQGSWSNQPQHF. The CDR3 DNA reads TGTGCCACCAGTCCGGGACAGGGGTCGTGGAGCAATCAGCCCCAGCATTTT.

The J gene is TRBJ2-7, the V gene TRBV5-6, with 12 positions matching TRBD2. Trimming at V came to 3 bases and at J to 4 bases, leaving 5 bases not matched to a gene. Germline CDR1 is SGHDT and CDR2 is YYEEEE. The CDR3 contains 15 residues. This chain's CDR3 is CASSYGLAGSYEQYF. DNA for the CDR3: TGTGCCAGCAGCTATGGACTAGCGGGATCATACGAGCAGTACTTC.

The chain links TRBV4-2 to TRBJ1-5, with D tentatively TRBD1 (6 bases). The CDR3 spans 14 residues. The germline V and J ends were trimmed by 1 base and 7 bases, with 11 bases remaining between them. The V gene's germline CDR1 is LGHNA and CDR2 YNFKEQ. CDR3 DNA: TGTGCCAGCAGCCAAGGGGCAGGGGCACAGCCCCAGCATTTT. Translated, it gives CASSQGAGAQPQHF.

This clone was recorded only once. The rearrangement links TRBV6-4 to TRBJ1-1; D possibly corresponds to TRBD1 (5 bases). The CDR3 has 15 residues. Per germline, CDR1 MRHNA and CDR2 SNTAGT. Trimming took off 6 bases at V and 0 bases at J, with 14 bases between the two ends. The CDR3 here is CASSPSAGMNTEAFF. The CDR3 coding sequence is TGTGCCAGCAGCCCGTCAGCAGGGATGAACACTGAAGCTTTCTTT.

This sequence joins TRBV19 and TRBJ2-5, with 7 bases lining up with TRBD1. V trimming: 5 bases; J trimming: 4 bases; junction bases outside the gene matches: 7. The CDR3 runs to 14 residues. The germline V gene encodes CDR1 LNHDA and CDR2 SQIVND (reference sequence). The CDR3 DNA is TGTGCCAGTAGTGAACAGGGGCTTAGAGAGACCCAGTACTTC. Protein: CASSEQGLRETQYF.

This clone was recorded a few times. The chain employs TRBV6-4 and TRBJ1-2; TRBD1 agrees at 9 bases. The V segment lost 2 bases and the J segment 8 bases; nucleotides outside the gene matches: 9. The CDR3 consists of 15 residues. Germline values: CDR1 MRHNA, CDR2 SNTAGT. CDR3 residues: CASSDDWTGAKGYTF. The CDR3 DNA follows: TGTGCCAGCAGTGACGATTGGACAGGGGCTAAAGGCTACACCTTC.

This sequence joins TRBV5-1 and TRBJ1-5; 7 bases are a match to TRBD1. Looked up from germline, CDR1 is SGHRS and CDR2 is YFSETQ. The junction had 3 bases not matched to a gene; V was cut back by 0 bases and J by 3 bases. This CDR3 comprises 15 residues. CDR3 bases: TGCGCCAGCAGCTTGGGGACAGGCGCCAATCAGCCCCAGCATTTT. This translates into CASSLGTGANQPQHF.

The chain uses TRBV7-9 and TRBJ2-2, with TRBD1 matching 7 bases. The germline gives CDR1 SEHNR, CDR2 FQNEAQ (reference sequence). The CDR3 extends over 18 amino acids. V was pared by 2 bases and J by 0 bases, with 9 bases of the junction left unmatched. CDR3 sequence: CASSLQPVGTANTGELFF. The CDR3 DNA follows: TGTGCCAGCAGCTTACAACCTGTCGGGACAGCGAACACCGGGGAGCTGTTTTTT.